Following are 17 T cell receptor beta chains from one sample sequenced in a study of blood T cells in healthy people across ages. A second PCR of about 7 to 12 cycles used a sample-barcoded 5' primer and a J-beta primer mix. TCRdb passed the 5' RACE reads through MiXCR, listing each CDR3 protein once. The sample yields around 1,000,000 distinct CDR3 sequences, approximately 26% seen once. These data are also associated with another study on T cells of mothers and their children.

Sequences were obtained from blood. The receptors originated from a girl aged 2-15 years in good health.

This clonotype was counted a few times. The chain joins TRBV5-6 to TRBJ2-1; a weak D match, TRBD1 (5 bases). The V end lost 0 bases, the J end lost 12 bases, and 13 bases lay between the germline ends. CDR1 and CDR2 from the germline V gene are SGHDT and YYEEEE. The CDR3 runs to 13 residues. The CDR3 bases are TGTGCCAGCAGCTTGGACAGGAAAGATGGGCAGTTCTTC. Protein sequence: CASSLDRKDGQFF.

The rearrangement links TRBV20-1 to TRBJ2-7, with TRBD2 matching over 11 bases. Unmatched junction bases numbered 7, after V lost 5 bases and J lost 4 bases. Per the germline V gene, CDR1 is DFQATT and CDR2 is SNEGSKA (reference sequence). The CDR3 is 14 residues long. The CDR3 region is CSAGELAGVYEQYF. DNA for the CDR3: TGCAGTGCTGGGGAACTAGCGGGAGTTTACGAGCAGTACTTC.

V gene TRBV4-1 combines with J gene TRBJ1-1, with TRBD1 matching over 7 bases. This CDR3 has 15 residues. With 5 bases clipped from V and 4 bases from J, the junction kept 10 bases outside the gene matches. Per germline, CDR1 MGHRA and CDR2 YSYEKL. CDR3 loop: CASSISRGSGTEAFF. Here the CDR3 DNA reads TGCGCCAGCAGCATTTCCAGGGGGTCGGGCACTGAAGCTTTCTTT.

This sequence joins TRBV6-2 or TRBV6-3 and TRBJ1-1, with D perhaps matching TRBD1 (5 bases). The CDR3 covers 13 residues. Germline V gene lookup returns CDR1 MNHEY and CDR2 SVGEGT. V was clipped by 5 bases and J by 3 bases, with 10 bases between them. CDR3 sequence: CASSPGFYTEAFF. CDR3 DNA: TGTGCCAGCAGTCCAGGGTTTTACACTGAAGCTTTCTTT.

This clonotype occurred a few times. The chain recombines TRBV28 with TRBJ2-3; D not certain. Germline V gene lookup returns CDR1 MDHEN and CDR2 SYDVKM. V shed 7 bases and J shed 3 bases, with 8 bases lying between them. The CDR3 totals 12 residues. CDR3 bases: TGTGCCAGCACTGGCACAACAGATACGCAGTATTTT. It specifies CASTGTTDTQYF.

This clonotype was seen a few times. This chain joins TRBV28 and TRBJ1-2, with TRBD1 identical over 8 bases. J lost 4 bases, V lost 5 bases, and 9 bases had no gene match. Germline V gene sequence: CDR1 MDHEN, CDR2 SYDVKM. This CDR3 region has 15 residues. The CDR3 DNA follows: TGTGCCAGCAGTCGCCCGGGACAGGCCAGCTATGGCTACACCTTC. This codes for CASSRPGQASYGYTF.

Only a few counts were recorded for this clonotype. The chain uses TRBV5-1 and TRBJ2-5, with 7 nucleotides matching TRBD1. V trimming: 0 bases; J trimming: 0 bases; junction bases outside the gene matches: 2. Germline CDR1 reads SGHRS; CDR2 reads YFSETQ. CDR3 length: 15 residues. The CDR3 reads CASSLEGGHQETQYF. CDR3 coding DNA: TGCGCCAGCAGCTTGGAAGGGGGCCACCAAGAGACCCAGTACTTC.

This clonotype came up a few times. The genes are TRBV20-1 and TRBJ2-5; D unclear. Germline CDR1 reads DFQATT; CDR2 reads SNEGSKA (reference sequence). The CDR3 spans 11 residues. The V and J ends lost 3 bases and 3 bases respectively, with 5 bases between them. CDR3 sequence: CSASQKETQYF. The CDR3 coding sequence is TGCAGTGCTAGCCAGAAAGAGACCCAGTACTTC.

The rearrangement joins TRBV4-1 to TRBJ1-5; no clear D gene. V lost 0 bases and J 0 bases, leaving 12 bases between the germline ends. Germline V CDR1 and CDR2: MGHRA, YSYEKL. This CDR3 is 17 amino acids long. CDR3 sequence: CASSQDTVNYSNQPQHF. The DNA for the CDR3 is TGCGCCAGCAGCCAAGATACAGTCAACTATAGCAATCAGCCCCAGCATTTT.

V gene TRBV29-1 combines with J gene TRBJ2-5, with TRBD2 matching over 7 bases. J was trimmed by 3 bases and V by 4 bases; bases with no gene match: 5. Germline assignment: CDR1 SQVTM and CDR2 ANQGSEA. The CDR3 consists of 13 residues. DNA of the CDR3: TGCAGCGTTGGACGTCTAGCGGAAGAGACCCAGTACTTC. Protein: CSVGRLAEETQYF.

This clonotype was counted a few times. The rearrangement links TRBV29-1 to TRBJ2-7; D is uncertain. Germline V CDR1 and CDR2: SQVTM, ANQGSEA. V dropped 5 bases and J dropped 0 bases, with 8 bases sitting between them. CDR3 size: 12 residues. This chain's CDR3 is CSVLYSSYEQYF. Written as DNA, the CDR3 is TGCAGCGTTCTGTACAGCTCCTACGAGCAGTACTTC.

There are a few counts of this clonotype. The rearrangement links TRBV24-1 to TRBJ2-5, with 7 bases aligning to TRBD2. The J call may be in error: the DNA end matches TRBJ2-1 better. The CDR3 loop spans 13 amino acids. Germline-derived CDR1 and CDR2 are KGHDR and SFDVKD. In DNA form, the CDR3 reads TGTGCCACCAGTGACCCGAAGCGGGGAGAGCAGTTCTTC. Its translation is CATSDPKRGEQFF.

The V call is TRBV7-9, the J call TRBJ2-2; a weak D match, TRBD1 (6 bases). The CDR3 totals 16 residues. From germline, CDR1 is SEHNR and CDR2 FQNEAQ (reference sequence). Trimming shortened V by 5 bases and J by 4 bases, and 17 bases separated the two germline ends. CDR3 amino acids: CASSPVGARGTGELFF. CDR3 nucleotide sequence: TGTGCCAGCAGCCCCGTGGGGGCACGGGGCACCGGGGAGCTGTTTTTT.

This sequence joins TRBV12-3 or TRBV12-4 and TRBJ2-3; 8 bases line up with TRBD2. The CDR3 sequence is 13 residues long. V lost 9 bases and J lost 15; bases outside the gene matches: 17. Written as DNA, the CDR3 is TGTGCCAGTGCCAGCGGGAGCGCAGATACGGAATATTTT. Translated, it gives CASASGSADTEYF.

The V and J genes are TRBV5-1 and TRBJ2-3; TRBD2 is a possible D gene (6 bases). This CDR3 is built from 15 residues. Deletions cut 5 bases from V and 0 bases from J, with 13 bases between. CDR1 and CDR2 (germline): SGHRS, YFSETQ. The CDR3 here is CASSTAGTSTDTQYF. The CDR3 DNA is TGCGCCAGCAGTACGGCCGGGACTAGCACAGATACGCAGTATTTT.

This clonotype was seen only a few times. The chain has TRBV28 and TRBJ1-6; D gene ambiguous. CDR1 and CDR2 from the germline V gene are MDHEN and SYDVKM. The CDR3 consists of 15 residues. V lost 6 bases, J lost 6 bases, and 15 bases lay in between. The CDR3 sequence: CASSRTGEINSPLHF. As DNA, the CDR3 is TGTGCCAGCAGCCGAACGGGCGAGATTAATTCACCCCTCCACTTT.

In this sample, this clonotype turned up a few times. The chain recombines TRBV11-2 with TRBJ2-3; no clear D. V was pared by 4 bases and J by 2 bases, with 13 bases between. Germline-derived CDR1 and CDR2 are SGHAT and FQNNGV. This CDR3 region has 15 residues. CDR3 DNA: TGTGCCAGCAGCTATGACATTAGGCCCACAGATACGCAGTATTTT. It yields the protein CASSYDIRPTDTQYF.